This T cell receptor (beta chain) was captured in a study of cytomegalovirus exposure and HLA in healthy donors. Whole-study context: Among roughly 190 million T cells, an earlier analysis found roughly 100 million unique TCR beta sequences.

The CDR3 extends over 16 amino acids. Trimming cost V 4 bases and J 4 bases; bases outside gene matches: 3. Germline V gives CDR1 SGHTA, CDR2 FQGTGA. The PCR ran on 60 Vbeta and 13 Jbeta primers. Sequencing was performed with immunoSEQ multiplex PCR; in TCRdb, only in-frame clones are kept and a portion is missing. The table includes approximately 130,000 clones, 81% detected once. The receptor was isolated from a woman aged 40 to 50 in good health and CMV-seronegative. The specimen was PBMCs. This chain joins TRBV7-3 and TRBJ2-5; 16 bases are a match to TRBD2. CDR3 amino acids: CASSWGLAGGSETQYF. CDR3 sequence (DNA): TGTGCCAGCAGCTGGGGACTAGCGGGAGGGTCAGAGACCCAGTACTTC.